A selection of T cell receptor beta chains follows, all from one sample in a study of cytomegalovirus exposure and HLA in healthy donors. The table came from immunoSEQ multiplex PCR; TCRdb's copy has only in-frame clones and leaves some out. The sample gives approximately 160,000 clones, about 71% of which show up once; 2.8% is in the top ten. Sequenced material: PBMCs. These receptors came from a middle-aged woman in good health and CMV-seropositive. CDR3s include the opening cysteine and the closing phenylalanine or tryptophan. Each record gives: D gene, clone size, V gene, J gene, CDR3 protein, CDR3 DNA. D genes are given only for firm matches. The size entry is marked missing in some rows and otherwise reads once, few, many or a size class.

D gene: TRBD1; clone size: -; V gene: TRBV5-1; J gene: TRBJ2-3; CDR3 protein: CASSSIQGAGGTDTQYF; CDR3 DNA: TGCGCCAGCAGCTCCATACAGGGGGCCGGGGGCACAGATACGCAGTATTTT
D gene: TRBD2; clone size: -; V gene: TRBV4-1; J gene: TRBJ2-3; CDR3 protein: CASSQVAGGRTDTQYF; CDR3 DNA: TGCGCCAGCAGCCAAGTAGCGGGGGGCCGCACAGATACGCAGTATTTT
D gene: -; clone size: -; V gene: TRBV6-5; J gene: TRBJ1-2; CDR3 protein: CASSYSENAGGYTF; CDR3 DNA: TGTGCCAGCAGTTACTCGGAGAACGCTGGTGGCTACACCTTC
D gene: TRBD2; clone size: -; V gene: TRBV6-5; J gene: TRBJ2-1; CDR3 protein: CASSYRAGGYNEQFF; CDR3 DNA: TGTGCCAGCAGTTACCGGGCGGGGGGATACAATGAGCAGTTCTTC
D gene: TRBD1; clone size: few; V gene: TRBV5-1; J gene: TRBJ1-1; CDR3 protein: CASSLDGTGSTEAFF; CDR3 DNA: TGCGCCAGCAGCTTGGACGGGACAGGGTCCACTGAAGCTTTCTTT
D gene: -; clone size: few; V gene: TRBV10-3; J gene: TRBJ1-6; CDR3 protein: CAISGLGLTSSYNSPLHF; CDR3 DNA: TGTGCCATCAGTGGGCTCGGACTCACGAGCTCCTATAATTCACCCCTCCACTTT
D gene: TRBD1; clone size: few; V gene: TRBV4-1; J gene: TRBJ1-5; CDR3 protein: CASSQPDRDDQPQHF; CDR3 DNA: TGCGCCAGCAGCCAGCCAGACAGGGACGATCAGCCCCAGCATTTT
D gene: -; clone size: -; V gene: TRBV6-5; J gene: TRBJ1-1; CDR3 protein: CASSYTHGVHNTEAFF; CDR3 DNA: TGTGCCAGCAGTTACACCCACGGGGTGCACAACACTGAAGCTTTCTTT
D gene: -; clone size: -; V gene: TRBV23-1; J gene: TRBJ1-3; CDR3 protein: CASSEQKVSGKSGNTIYF; CDR3 DNA: TGCGCCAGCAGTGAGCAAAAGGTAAGCGGAAAATCTGGAAACACCATATATTTT
D gene: TRBD1; clone size: few; V gene: TRBV7-9; J gene: TRBJ2-7; CDR3 protein: CASSSRTGRYEQYF; CDR3 DNA: TGTGCCAGCAGCTCACGGACAGGGAGGTACGAGCAGTACTTC
D gene: -; clone size: -; V gene: TRBV27; J gene: TRBJ2-7; CDR3 protein: CASSLGAIYEQYF; CDR3 DNA: TGTGCCAGCAGTTTAGGGGCTATCTACGAGCAGTACTTC
D gene: -; clone size: -; V gene: TRBV7-9; J gene: TRBJ2-2; CDR3 protein: CASSRAVVNTGELFF; CDR3 DNA: TGTGCCAGCAGCCGAGCGGTAGTAAACACCGGGGAGCTGTTTTTT
D gene: -; clone size: -; V gene: TRBV5-1; J gene: TRBJ2-2; CDR3 protein: CASSLVPVGQNTGELFF; CDR3 DNA: TGCGCCAGCAGCTTGGTTCCCGTGGGGCAGAACACCGGGGAGCTGTTTTTT
D gene: TRBD2; clone size: -; V gene: TRBV18; J gene: TRBJ2-7; CDR3 protein: CASSPIVAGVQSGQYF; CDR3 DNA: TGTGCCAGCTCACCAATCGTAGCGGGAGTTCAGTCCGGGCAGTACTTC
D gene: -; clone size: -; V gene: TRBV28; J gene: TRBJ2-7; CDR3 protein: CASSQGGQSSYEQYF; CDR3 DNA: TGTGCCAGCAGCCAAGGGGGACAAAGCTCCTACGAGCAGTACTTC
D gene: -; clone size: -; V gene: TRBV7-9; J gene: TRBJ2-5; CDR3 protein: CASSDNREGETQYF; CDR3 DNA: TGTGCCAGCAGCGACAACAGGGAAGGAGAGACCCAGTACTTC
D gene: -; clone size: once; V gene: TRBV29-1; J gene: TRBJ1-1; CDR3 protein: CSVHRTLNTEAFF; CDR3 DNA: TGCAGCGTTCACAGGACCTTGAACACTGAAGCTTTCTTT
D gene: -; clone size: few; V gene: TRBV21-1; J gene: TRBJ1-3; CDR3 protein: CASSKGPSTGTSGNTIYF; CDR3 DNA: TGTGCCAGCAGCAAGGGACCATCTACCGGGACATCTGGAAACACCATATATTTT
D gene: TRBD1; clone size: -; V gene: TRBV7-2; J gene: TRBJ2-7; CDR3 protein: CASSFPRPDRAGRYEQYF; CDR3 DNA: TGTGCCAGCAGCTTTCCTCGCCCTGACAGGGCAGGTAGATACGAGCAGTACTTC
D gene: -; clone size: -; V gene: TRBV5-6; J gene: TRBJ2-1; CDR3 protein: CASNPSHRDSSYNEQFF; CDR3 DNA: TGTGCCAGCAACCCGAGCCACCGGGACTCATCCTACAATGAGCAGTTCTTC
D gene: TRBD2; clone size: -; V gene: TRBV9; J gene: TRBJ2-2; CDR3 protein: CASSGGLAGNDGELFF; CDR3 DNA: TGTGCCAGCAGCGGCGGACTAGCGGGGAATGACGGGGAGCTGTTTTTT
D gene: -; clone size: -; V gene: TRBV7-6; J gene: TRBJ2-7; CDR3 protein: CASSLLIEKGDEQYF; CDR3 DNA: TGTGCCAGCAGCTTATTGATTGAGAAGGGGGACGAGCAGTACTTC
D gene: TRBD1; clone size: -; V gene: TRBV4-3; J gene: TRBJ2-7; CDR3 protein: CASSQDIYQGVTYEQYF; CDR3 DNA: TGCGCCAGCAGCCAAGATATTTACCAGGGGGTTACCTACGAGCAGTACTTC
D gene: TRBD1; clone size: -; V gene: TRBV27; J gene: TRBJ1-4; CDR3 protein: CASRPWGQGDEKLFF; CDR3 DNA: TGTGCCAGCAGGCCCTGGGGACAGGGGGATGAAAAACTGTTTTTT
D gene: TRBD1; clone size: -; V gene: TRBV10-3; J gene: TRBJ1-2; CDR3 protein: CAIQSQGAPAYGYTF; CDR3 DNA: TGTGCCATCCAATCACAGGGGGCCCCAGCTTATGGCTACACCTTC
D gene: -; clone size: -; V gene: TRBV6-5; J gene: TRBJ1-1; CDR3 protein: CASSFRQQGNTEAFF; CDR3 DNA: TGTGCCAGCAGTTTCCGACAACAGGGGAACACTGAAGCTTTCTTT
D gene: TRBD1; clone size: -; V gene: TRBV6-1; J gene: TRBJ2-7; CDR3 protein: CASSPTGGGEQYF; CDR3 DNA: TGTGCCAGCAGCCCGACAGGGGGTGGCGAGCAGTACTTC
D gene: TRBD2; clone size: -; V gene: TRBV5-4; J gene: TRBJ2-3; CDR3 protein: CASSGGTSGGWADTQYF; CDR3 DNA: TGTGCCAGCAGCGGAGGGACTAGCGGGGGCTGGGCAGATACGCAGTATTTT
D gene: TRBD2; clone size: few; V gene: TRBV7-3; J gene: TRBJ2-7; CDR3 protein: CASSLGSGSSYEQYF; CDR3 DNA: TGTGCCAGCAGCTTAGGTAGCGGGAGCTCCTACGAGCAGTACTTC
D gene: -; clone size: -; V gene: TRBV5-1; J gene: TRBJ2-7; CDR3 protein: CASSLSGSQGNEQYF; CDR3 DNA: TGCGCCAGCAGCTTATCAGGCTCGCAGGGGAACGAGCAGTACTTC
D gene: -; clone size: once; V gene: TRBV5-4; J gene: TRBJ2-3; CDR3 protein: CASRSGTDSSTDTQYF; CDR3 DNA: TGTGCCAGCAGGTCTGGCACGGACTCTAGCACAGATACGCAGTATTTT
D gene: TRBD1; clone size: few; V gene: TRBV5-1; J gene: TRBJ1-1; CDR3 protein: CASSSRDSSSNTEAFF; CDR3 DNA: TGCGCCAGCAGCTCCCGGGACAGCTCTTCGAACACTGAAGCTTTCTTT
D gene: TRBD1; clone size: few; V gene: TRBV28; J gene: TRBJ2-7; CDR3 protein: CASTNPGQGWHEQYF; CDR3 DNA: TGTGCCAGCACTAATCCGGGACAGGGGTGGCACGAGCAGTACTTC
D gene: -; clone size: once; V gene: TRBV5-4; J gene: TRBJ1-5; CDR3 protein: CASSFLQKREPLHF; CDR3 DNA: TGTGCCAGCAGCTTTCTACAAAAGAGGGAGCCCCTGCATTTT
D gene: -; clone size: -; V gene: TRBV9; J gene: TRBJ1-3; CDR3 protein: CASSVTGRISGNTIYF; CDR3 DNA: TGTGCCAGCAGCGTAACAGGCCGAATCTCTGGAAACACCATATATTTT
D gene: -; clone size: -; V gene: TRBV2; J gene: TRBJ1-1; CDR3 protein: CASSVGRQRGAFF; CDR3 DNA: TGTGCCAGCAGTGTAGGAAGACAGCGGGGCGCTTTCTTT
D gene: TRBD1; clone size: -; V gene: TRBV5-1; J gene: TRBJ2-7; CDR3 protein: CASSWGTGGSGEQYF; CDR3 DNA: TGCGCCAGCAGCTGGGGGACAGGGGGCTCTGGCGAGCAGTACTTC
D gene: -; clone size: few; V gene: TRBV4-2; J gene: TRBJ2-6; CDR3 protein: CASSQGDSRGGANVLTF; CDR3 DNA: TGTGCCAGCAGCCAAGGAGACAGCAGGGGTGGGGCCAACGTCCTGACTTTC
D gene: -; clone size: -; V gene: TRBV28; J gene: TRBJ1-5; CDR3 protein: CASSEGRTYSNQPQHF; CDR3 DNA: TGTGCCAGCAGCGAGGGCAGGACTTATAGCAATCAGCCCCAGCATTTT
D gene: -; clone size: few; V gene: TRBV9; J gene: TRBJ2-7; CDR3 protein: CASSATLTGRTYEQYF; CDR3 DNA: TGTGCCAGCAGCGCCACTCTGACAGGTCGTACCTACGAGCAGTACTTC
D gene: -; clone size: -; V gene: TRBV6-1; J gene: TRBJ2-7; CDR3 protein: CASKRGGSYEQYF; CDR3 DNA: TGTGCCAGCAAGAGGGGGGGTTCCTACGAGCAGTACTTC
D gene: -; clone size: -; V gene: TRBV7-2; J gene: TRBJ2-3; CDR3 protein: CASSPGTSTDTQYF; CDR3 DNA: TGTGCCAGCAGCCCCGGGACTAGCACAGATACGCAGTATTTT
D gene: TRBD1; clone size: -; V gene: TRBV10-3; J gene: TRBJ1-1; CDR3 protein: CAIRDRDTEAFF; CDR3 DNA: TGTGCCATCAGAGACAGGGACACTGAAGCTTTCTTT
D gene: -; clone size: -; V gene: TRBV10-2; J gene: TRBJ1-2; CDR3 protein: CASRDRTGLVYGYPF; CDR3 DNA: TGCGCCAGCAGAGACCGAACAGGGCTCGTTTATGGCTACCCCTTC
D gene: TRBD2; clone size: few; V gene: TRBV5-4; J gene: TRBJ2-3; CDR3 protein: CASSSASGGPTDTQYF; CDR3 DNA: TGTGCCAGCAGCTCGGCTAGCGGGGGGCCCACAGATACGCAGTATTTT
D gene: -; clone size: -; V gene: TRBV29-1; J gene: TRBJ2-7; CDR3 protein: CSAKRDNSYEQYF; CDR3 DNA: TGCAGCGCGAAGAGGGACAACTCCTACGAGCAGTACTTC
D gene: -; clone size: -; V gene: TRBV28; J gene: TRBJ2-1; CDR3 protein: CASAYWAGPHNEQFF; CDR3 DNA: TGTGCCAGCGCATACTGGGCGGGACCCCACAATGAGCAGTTCTTC
D gene: -; clone size: -; V gene: TRBV5-8; J gene: TRBJ2-5; CDR3 protein: CASRYRGGETQYF; CDR3 DNA: TGTGCCAGCAGATACAGGGGGGGAGAGACCCAGTACTTC
D gene: -; clone size: few; V gene: TRBV2; J gene: TRBJ1-1; CDR3 protein: CASSVYTEAFF; CDR3 DNA: TGTGCCAGCAGTGTATACACTGAAGCTTTCTTT
D gene: -; clone size: -; V gene: TRBV18; J gene: TRBJ1-3; CDR3 protein: CASSSSETASGNTIYF; CDR3 DNA: TGTGCCAGCTCATCGAGCGAGACAGCCTCTGGAAACACCATATATTTT
D gene: -; clone size: -; V gene: TRBV5-6; J gene: TRBJ2-1; CDR3 protein: CASSLDWGLAYNEQFF; CDR3 DNA: TGTGCCAGCAGCTTGGATTGGGGGCTCGCCTACAATGAGCAGTTCTTC